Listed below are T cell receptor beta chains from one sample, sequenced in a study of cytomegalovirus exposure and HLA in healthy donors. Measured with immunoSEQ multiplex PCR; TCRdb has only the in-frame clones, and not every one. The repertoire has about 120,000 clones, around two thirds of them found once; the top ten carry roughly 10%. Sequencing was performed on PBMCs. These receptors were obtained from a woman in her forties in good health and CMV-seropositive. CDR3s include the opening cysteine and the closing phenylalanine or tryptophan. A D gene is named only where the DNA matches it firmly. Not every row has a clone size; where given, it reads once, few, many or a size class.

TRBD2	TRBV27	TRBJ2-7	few	CASSLLAGISSYEQYF	TGTGCCAGCAGTTTACTAGCGGGAATTAGCTCCTACGAGCAGTACTTC
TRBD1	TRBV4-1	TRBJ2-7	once	CASSQASRQGGTYEQYF	TGCGCCAGCAGCCAAGCGTCTCGACAGGGGGGTACCTACGAGCAGTACTTC
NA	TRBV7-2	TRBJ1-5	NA	CASSVSSREGRYSNQPQHF	TGTGCCAGCAGCGTGTCCTCTAGGGAAGGGAGATATAGCAATCAGCCCCAGCATTTT
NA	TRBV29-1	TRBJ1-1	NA	CSVEDRWEAFF	TGCAGCGTTGAAGATCGGTGGGAAGCTTTCTTT
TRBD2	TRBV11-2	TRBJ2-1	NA	CASSQNPSGRGYNEQFF	TGTGCCAGCAGCCAAAACCCTAGCGGGAGAGGTTACAATGAGCAGTTCTTC
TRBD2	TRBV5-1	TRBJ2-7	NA	CASGPLAEMERSYEQYF	TGCGCCAGCGGCCCCCTAGCGGAGATGGAGCGCTCCTACGAGCAGTACTTC
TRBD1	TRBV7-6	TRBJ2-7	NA	CASSLEGQGGYEQYF	TGTGCCAGCAGCTTAGAGGGACAGGGTGGCTACGAGCAGTACTTC
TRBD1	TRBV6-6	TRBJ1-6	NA	CASSHPGQENSPLHF	TGTGCCAGCAGTCATCCGGGACAGGAAAATTCACCCCTCCACTTT
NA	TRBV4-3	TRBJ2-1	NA	CASSQVDLRGSSYNEQFF	TGCGCCAGCAGCCAAGTTGACTTGCGGGGTAGCTCCTACAATGAGCAGTTCTTC
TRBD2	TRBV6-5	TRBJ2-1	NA	CASRAPGGPNEQFF	TGTGCCAGCAGAGCCCCGGGAGGGCCCAATGAGCAGTTCTTC
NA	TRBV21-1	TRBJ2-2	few	CASSKLGTSGRSTGELFF	TGTGCCAGCAGCAAATTAGGGACTAGCGGGAGATCAACCGGGGAGCTGTTTTTT
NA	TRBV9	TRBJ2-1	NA	CASSALGYNEQFF	TGTGCCAGCAGCGCCCTCGGGTACAATGAGCAGTTCTTC
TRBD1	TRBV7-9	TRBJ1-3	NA	CASRQGAAGNTIYF	TGTGCCAGCAGGCAGGGGGCTGCCGGAAACACCATATATTTT
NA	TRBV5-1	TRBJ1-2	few	CASSLGGSVNYGYTF	TGCGCCAGCAGCTTGGGGGGCAGTGTTAACTATGGCTACACCTTC
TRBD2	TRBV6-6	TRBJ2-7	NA	CASSLVSWGGEQYF	TGTGCCAGCAGTTTAGTTTCGTGGGGGGGTGAGCAGTACTTC
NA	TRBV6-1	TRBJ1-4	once	CASSELTDDYEKLFF	TGTGCCAGCAGTGAACTGACAGACGATTATGAAAAACTGTTTTTT
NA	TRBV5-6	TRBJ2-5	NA	CASSLQGTKETQYF	TGTGCCAGCAGCTTGCAGGGAACCAAAGAGACCCAGTACTTC
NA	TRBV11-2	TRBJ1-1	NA	CASSFHGAGEAFF	TGTGCCAGCAGCTTCCATGGCGCGGGCGAAGCTTTCTTT
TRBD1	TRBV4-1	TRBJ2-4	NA	CASSAPGQSLAKNIQYF	TGCGCCAGCAGCGCCCCGGGACAGAGTTTAGCCAAAAACATTCAGTACTTC
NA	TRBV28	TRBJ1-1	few	CASSLTGNTEAFF	TGTGCCAGCAGTTTGACAGGGAACACTGAAGCTTTCTTT
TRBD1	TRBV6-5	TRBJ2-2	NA	CASREGQGLTGELFF	TGTGCCAGCAGAGAGGGACAGGGTTTAACCGGGGAGCTGTTTTTT
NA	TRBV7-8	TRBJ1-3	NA	CASRDGTLGSGNTIYF	TGTGCCAGCAGGGATGGGACTTTGGGGTCAGGAAACACCATATATTTT
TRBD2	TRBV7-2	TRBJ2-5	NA	CASSPLGGGSRQYF	TGTGCCAGCAGCCCACTCGGCGGCGGGAGCCGGCAGTACTTC
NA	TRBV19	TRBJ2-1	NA	CASSQATYNEQFF	TGTGCCAGTAGCCAGGCAACATACAATGAGCAGTTCTTC
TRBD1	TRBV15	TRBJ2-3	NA	CATSSNTGGARDTQYF	TGTGCCACCAGCAGTAACACAGGGGGCGCCAGAGATACGCAGTATTTT
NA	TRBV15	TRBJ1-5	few	CATSRGQHNQPQHF	TGTGCCACCAGCAGAGGACAGCACAATCAGCCCCAGCATTTT
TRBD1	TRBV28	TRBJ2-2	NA	CAQRQGVAGELFF	TGTGCCCAAAGACAGGGAGTGGCCGGGGAGCTGTTTTTT